What follows is one TCR beta chain and its context. Its antigen is not identified. The CDR3 extends over 13 amino acids. The V end lost 3 bases, the J end lost 5 bases, and 9 bases lay between the germline ends. Germline values: CDR1 LGHNA, CDR2 YNFKEQ. Running of the v3.0 immunoSEQ assay took place at survey level. Sequencing targeted roughly 35,000-55,000 T-cell genomes per sample. Profiling relied on immunoSEQ multiplex PCR, and the TCRdb table lists in-frame clones only, not all of them. The table records about 23,000 clones, 70% to 90% of them present only once. This record comes from a study of long-term antiretroviral therapy in people with HIV. Across the study: The 2015 immediate-ART recommendation was preceded by the earliest samples by about a decade. Broader study findings: The data indicate that diversity increased after ART but remained below transplant donor controls.

All participants with HIV were treated in the United States. The sequencing used unsorted PBMCs, collected 0.6 years after starting antiretroviral therapy. The origin of this receptor is a man in his sixties with HIV. J is TRBJ2-3 and V is TRBV4-2, with D unclear. The CDR3 loop reads CASSQQNGDTQYF. CDR3 bases: TGTGCCAGCAGCCAGCAAAATGGAGATACGCAGTATTTT.